The TCR beta chain described here comes from a study of cytomegalovirus exposure and HLA in healthy donors. Study context: Early released data had tens of millions of unique TCRs, all coming from HLA-typed donors. Among the approximately 380 donors who were genotyped, about 79% fell in the genetic ancestry cluster that is associated with self-reported Caucasian donors.

This PCR relied on a set of 60 Vbeta primers and 13 Jbeta primers. TCRdb's copy holds only in-frame clones and misses some; the assay was immunoSEQ multiplex PCR. Among about 170,000 clones listed, 85% were seen once. This CDR3 is built from 13 residues. Germline-derived CDR1 and CDR2 are LNHNV and YYDKDF (reference sequence). The J gene is TRBJ2-5, the V gene TRBV15; TRBD1 aligns across 8 bases. TRBJ2-7 explains the end of the DNA better; the J call may be wrong. The sample comprised PBMCs. This clonotype was obtained from a boy between 2 and 15 years old in good health and CMV-seronegative. The CDR3 DNA sequence: TGTGCCACCAGCAGGGACAGGGAGTACGAGCAGTACTTC. It encodes CATSRDREYEQYF.